This T cell receptor beta chain was identified during a study of blood T cell repertoires in COVID-19. This CDR3 is 15 amino acids long. The V segment lost 3 bases and the J segment 6 bases; nucleotides outside the gene matches: 6. Germline CDR1 reads KGHDR; CDR2 reads SFDVKD. With respect to this clone: Other DNA sequences in this sample translate to the same CDR3.

Clones were read by immunoSEQ multiplex PCR, and TCRdb kept only the in-frame ones, dropping some. The sample includes hundreds of thousands of clones, roughly four fifths seen only once; the top ten take less than 5.5%. The clonotype was recovered from a man in his forties who had been exposed to COVID-19. Specimen: PBMCs or T cells enriched from blood (not recorded which). The chain has TRBV24-1 and TRBJ2-1; 8 positions agree with TRBD1. CDR3 amino acids: CATSDGGQGSNEQFF. In DNA, the CDR3 is TGTGCCACCAGTGATGGCGGACAGGGTAGCAATGAGCAGTTCTTC.